This T cell receptor (beta chain) appears in the sequencing data of a study of CD8+ T cells in alopecia areata. Treatment given: oral pan-JAK inhibitor, 5-10 mg twice daily. Those with alopecia areata gave lesional scalp punch biopsies and peripheral blood. CDR1 SGHTA and CDR2 FQGNSA come from the germline V gene. The V end lost 3 bases, the J end lost 4 bases, and 15 bases lay between the germline ends. This CDR3 region has 15 residues. General study findings and limits: Although TCR sharing was seen in mice, sharing across patients was less clear, possibly for HLA-related reasons.

Regarding this clone: Its antigen is unidentified. The same CDR3 also results from other DNA sequences found in this sample.

cDNA serving as the sequencing template came from extracted, reverse transcribed RNA. Measured with immunoSEQ multiplex PCR; TCRdb has only the in-frame clones, and not every one. This sample has approximately 200,000 clones, with 43% found just once. This chain uses TRBV7-2 with TRBJ1-1; D remains unclear. The material sequenced was CD4+ T cells sorted from blood, taken at roughly week 36, from a patient treated with tofacitinib. This sequence originates from a human donor with alopecia areata. The CDR3 bases are TGTGCCAGCAGCTTCCGACAAGGAGAAGGCACTGAAGCTTTCTTT. Protein sequence: CASSFRQGEGTEAFF.